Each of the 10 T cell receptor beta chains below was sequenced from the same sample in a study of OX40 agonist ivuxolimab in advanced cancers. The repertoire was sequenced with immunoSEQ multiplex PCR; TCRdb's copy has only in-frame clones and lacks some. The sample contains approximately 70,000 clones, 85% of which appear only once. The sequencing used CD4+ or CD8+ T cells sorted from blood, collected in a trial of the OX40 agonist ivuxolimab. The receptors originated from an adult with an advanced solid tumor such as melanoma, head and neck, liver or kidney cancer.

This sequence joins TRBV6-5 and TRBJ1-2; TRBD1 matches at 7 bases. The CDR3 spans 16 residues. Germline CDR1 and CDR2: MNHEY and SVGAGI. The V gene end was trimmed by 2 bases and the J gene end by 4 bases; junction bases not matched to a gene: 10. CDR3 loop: CASSYGYRGSGYGYTF. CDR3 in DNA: TGTGCCAGCAGTTACGGGTACAGGGGATCTGGCTATGGCTACACCTTC.

CDR3 coding DNA: TGTGCCAGCAGTGAGGGGACAGGGGACGTCTATGGCTACACCTTC. It translates to CASSEGTGDVYGYTF. This rearrangement joins TRBV2 to TRBJ1-2; 10 bases are a match to TRBD1. The V gene's germline CDR1 is SNHLY and CDR2 FYNNEI. The V segment lost 3 bases and the J segment 4 bases; nucleotides outside the gene matches: 5. The CDR3 has 15 residues. The variable domain in full, completed from reference TRBV2 and TRBJ1-2, reads EPEVTQTPSHQVTQMGQEVILRCVPISNHLYFYWYRQILGQKVEFLVSFYNNEISEKSEIFDDQFSVERPDGSNFTLKIRSTKLEDSAMYFCASSEGTGDVYGYTFGSGTRLTVV.

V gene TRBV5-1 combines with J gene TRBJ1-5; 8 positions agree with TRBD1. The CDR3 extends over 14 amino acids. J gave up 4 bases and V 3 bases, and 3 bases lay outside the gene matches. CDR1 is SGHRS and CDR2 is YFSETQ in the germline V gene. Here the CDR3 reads CASSSTGENQPQHF. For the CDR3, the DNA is TGCGCCAGCAGCTCGACAGGGGAGAATCAGCCCCAGCATTTT.

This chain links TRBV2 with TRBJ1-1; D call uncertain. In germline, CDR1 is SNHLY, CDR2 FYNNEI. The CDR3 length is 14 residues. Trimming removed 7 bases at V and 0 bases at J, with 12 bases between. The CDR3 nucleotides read TGTGCCAGCATAGCAGTTAATATGAACACTGAAGCTTTCTTT. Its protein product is CASIAVNMNTEAFF.

The CDR3 sequence: CASSRQRETQYF. In nucleotides, the CDR3 is TGTGCCAGTAGCCGACAGAGGGAGACCCAGTACTTC. V is TRBV19 and J is TRBJ2-5; TRBD1 is a possible D gene (5 bases). V was pared by 6 bases and J by 5 bases, with 10 bases between. This CDR3 has 12 residues. From germline, CDR1 is LNHDA and CDR2 SQIVND (reference sequence). The variable domain in full, completed from reference TRBV19 and TRBJ2-5, reads DGGITQSPKYLFRKEGQNVTLSCEQNLNHDAMYWYRQDPGQGLRLIYYSQIVNDFQKGDIAEGYSVSREKKESFPLTVTSAQKNPTAFYLCASSRQRETQYFGPGTRLLVL.

DNA of the CDR3: TGTGCCAGCAGTTCATCCGTAATCGCCAAAAACATTCAGTACTTC. This gives the protein CASSSSVIAKNIQYF. This chain uses TRBV6-5 with TRBJ2-4; D is undetermined. CDR3 size: 15 residues. The germline V and J ends were trimmed by 4 bases and 1 base, with 11 bases remaining between them. From germline, CDR1 is MNHEY and CDR2 SVGAGI.

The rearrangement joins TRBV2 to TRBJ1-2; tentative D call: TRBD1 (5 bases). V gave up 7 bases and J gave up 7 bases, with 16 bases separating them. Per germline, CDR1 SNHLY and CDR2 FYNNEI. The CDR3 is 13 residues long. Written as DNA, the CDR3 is TGTGCCAGCACCCTAAGGGAGGGACCTGGCTACACCTTC. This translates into CASTLREGPGYTF.

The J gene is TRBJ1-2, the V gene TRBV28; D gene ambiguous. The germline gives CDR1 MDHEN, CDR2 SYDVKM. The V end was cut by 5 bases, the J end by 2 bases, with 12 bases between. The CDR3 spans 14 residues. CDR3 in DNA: TGTGCCAGCAGTCCAGGTCCACAGAACTATGGCTACACCTTC. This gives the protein CASSPGPQNYGYTF.

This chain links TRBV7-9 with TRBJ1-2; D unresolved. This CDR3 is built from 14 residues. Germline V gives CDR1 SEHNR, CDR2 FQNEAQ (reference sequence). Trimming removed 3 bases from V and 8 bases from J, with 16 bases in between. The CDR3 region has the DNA TGTGCCAGCAGCTTGAACAGTTTTCTGGAGGGCTACACCTTC. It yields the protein CASSLNSFLEGYTF.

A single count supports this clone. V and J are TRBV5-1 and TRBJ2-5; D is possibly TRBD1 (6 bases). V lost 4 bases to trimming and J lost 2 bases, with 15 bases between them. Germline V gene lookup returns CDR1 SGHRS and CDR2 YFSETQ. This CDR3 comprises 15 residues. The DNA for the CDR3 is TGCGCCAGCAGCCCGTGGGACATAGGACAAGAGACCCAGTACTTC. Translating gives CASSPWDIGQETQYF.